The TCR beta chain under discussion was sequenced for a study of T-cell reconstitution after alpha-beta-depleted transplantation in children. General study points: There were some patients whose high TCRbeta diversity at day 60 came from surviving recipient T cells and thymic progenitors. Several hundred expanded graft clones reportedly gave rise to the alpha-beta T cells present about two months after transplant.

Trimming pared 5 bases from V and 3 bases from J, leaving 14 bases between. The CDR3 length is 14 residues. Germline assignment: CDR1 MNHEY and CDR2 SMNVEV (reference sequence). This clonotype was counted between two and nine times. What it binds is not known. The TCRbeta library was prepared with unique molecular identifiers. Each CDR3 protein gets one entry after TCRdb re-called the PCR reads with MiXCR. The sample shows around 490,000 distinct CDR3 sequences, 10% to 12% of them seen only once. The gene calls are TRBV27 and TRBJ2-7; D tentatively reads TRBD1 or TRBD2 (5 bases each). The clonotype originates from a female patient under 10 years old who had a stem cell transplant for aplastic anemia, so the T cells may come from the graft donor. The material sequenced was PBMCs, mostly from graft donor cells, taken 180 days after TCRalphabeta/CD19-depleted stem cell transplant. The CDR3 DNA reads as TGTGCCAGCAGTCCACCGGGACCCCACTACGAGCAGTACTTC. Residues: CASSPPGPHYEQYF.